These T cell receptor beta chains were read from a single sample in a study of response to subunit inactivated influenza vaccine. Via MiXCR, TCRdb re-called the RT-PCR reads, giving one row per CDR3 protein. Of around 650,000 distinct CDR3 sequences in the sample, roughly 14% are singletons; the top ten hold 11%. The material was PBMCs from blood, obtained about 13 days after vaccination. Receptor source: a man between 50 and 59 years old who received an inactivated influenza vaccine. CDR3s include the opening cysteine and the closing phenylalanine or tryptophan.

v_call cdr3_length cdr3_aa
TRBV29-1 13 CSGALSNTGELFF
TRBV12-3/TRBV12-4 14 CASSVAGSPSEQYF
TRBV7-2 14 CASSLDGGTGTQYF
TRBV7-2 15 CASSLVTGTNTEAFF
TRBV5-1 17 CASSLTLAGERYNEQFF
TRBV6-2/TRBV6-3 14 CASSSSDRVNTIYF
TRBV7-8 14 CASSLKRGPGELFF
TRBV29-1 14 CSVAGRVNTDTQYF
TRBV2 14 CASRALAAKETQYF
TRBV25-1 10 CASRGAEAFF
TRBV6-2/TRBV6-3 17 CASSYSRGRDTTYTQYF
TRBV29-1 13 CSADQGGATEAFF
TRBV28 13 CASSLFRTGELFF
TRBV7-2 14 CASSFYRRDGEQFF
TRBV2 14 CASSETGGSEKLFF
TRBV20-1 16 CSARTSGSEGYNEQFF
TRBV20-1 12 CSARGARYEQYF
TRBV19 13 CASSSSRGGEQFF
TRBV6-1 15 CASRATGYAFNEQFF
TRBV28 11 CASSLWAEQYF
TRBV4-3 13 CASSQDDKAEQYF
TRBV5-8 14 CASSRGYSYNEQFF
TRBV3-1 14 CASSQVRDVGELFF
TRBV6-2/TRBV6-3 15 CASSLYAGPTNEQYF
TRBV28 16 CASSYLAQSMDTEAFF
TRBV18 17 CASSLLSSAGGPNEQFF
TRBV27 18 CASSSPAGAGFTYNEQFF
TRBV20-1 13 CSASAGAELEKFF
TRBV5-1 13 CASSLAQNNEQYF
TRBV6-2/TRBV6-3 14 CASRPGGPYNEQFF
TRBV7-6 17 CASSLGSAGGQTDTQYF
TRBV3-1 13 CASKGQGNNEQFF
TRBV5-4 14 CASSPENSYNEQFF
TRBV25-1 16 CASSRYSKGTNYGYTF
TRBV20-1 15 CSATVVPPNTGELFF
TRBV25-1 16 CASSVGSSAGYTEAFF
TRBV29-1 12 CSGLGGAYEQYF
TRBV4-3 16 CASSQEPDTMGDGYTF
TRBV6-1 13 CASRAPGRREAFF
TRBV10-3 15 CAISESGVAGDIQYF
TRBV7-9 15 CASSFWGTRTDTQYF
TRBV6-1 14 CASSSTGDRYEQYF
TRBV5-1 16 CASSPSTGIRGNTIYF
TRBV12-3/TRBV12-4 16 CASSPLSSVSSYEQYF